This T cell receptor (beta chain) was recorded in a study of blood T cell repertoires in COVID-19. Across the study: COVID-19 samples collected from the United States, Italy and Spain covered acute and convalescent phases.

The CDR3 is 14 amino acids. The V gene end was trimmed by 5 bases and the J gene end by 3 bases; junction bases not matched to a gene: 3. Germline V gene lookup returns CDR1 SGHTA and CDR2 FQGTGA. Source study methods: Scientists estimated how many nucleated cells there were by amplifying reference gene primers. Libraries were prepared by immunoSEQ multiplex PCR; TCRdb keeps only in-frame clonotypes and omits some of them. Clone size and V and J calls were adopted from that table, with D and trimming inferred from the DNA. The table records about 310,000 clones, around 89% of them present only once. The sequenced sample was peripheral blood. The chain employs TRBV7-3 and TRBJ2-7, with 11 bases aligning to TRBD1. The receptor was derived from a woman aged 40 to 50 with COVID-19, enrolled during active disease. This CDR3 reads CASSPGTGGYEQYF. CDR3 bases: TGTGCCAGCAGCCCCGGGACAGGGGGCTACGAGCAGTACTTC.